Below, 20 T cell receptor beta chains from the same sample are listed, as sequenced in a study of CD8+ T cells in alopecia areata. Extraction of RNA preceded its reverse transcription into cDNA, which served as the sequencing template. Clones were read by immunoSEQ multiplex PCR, and TCRdb kept only the in-frame ones, dropping some. The table records about 190,000 clones, less than 65% of them present only once. This sample's treatment: oral pan-JAK inhibitor, 5-10 mg twice daily. This specimen consisted of CD4+ T cells sorted from blood, obtained at week 24, from a patient treated with tofacitinib. These receptor sequences come from a human donor with alopecia areata.

The chain is built from TRBV7-2 and TRBJ1-5, with D unresolved. Between the trimmed V and J ends, which lost 3 bases and 7 bases, there was a span of 13 bases. This CDR3 spans 14 amino acids. Germline CDR1 reads SGHTA; CDR2 reads FQGNSA. This chain's CDR3 is CASSFDTFNQPQHF. In nucleotides, the CDR3 is TGTGCCAGCAGCTTTGACACGTTCAACCAGCCCCAGCATTTT. Full variable domain (rest looked up from reference TRBV7-2 and TRBJ1-5): GAGVSQSPSNKVTEKGKDVELRCDPISGHTALYWYRQSLGQGLEFLIYFQGNSAPDKSGLPSDRFSAERTGGSVSTLTIQRTQQEDSAVYLCASSFDTFNQPQHFGDGTRLSIL.

This clone has ten or more counts. V gene TRBV29-1 combines with J gene TRBJ2-3; D unresolved. The germline V gene has CDR1 SQVTM and CDR2 ANQGSEA. This CDR3 region has 17 residues. V dropped 3 bases and J dropped 8 bases, with 27 bases sitting between them. This CDR3 is CSVDLWLSLPPGSTQYF. CDR3 DNA: TGCAGCGTTGACCTCTGGCTAAGTTTGCCTCCTGGTAGTACGCAGTATTTT.

This clone has just a few counts. The V gene is TRBV7-9, the J gene TRBJ1-5; D is ambiguous. There are 12 residues in the CDR3. From germline, CDR1 is SEHNR and CDR2 FQNEAQ (reference sequence). Trimming took off 7 bases at V and 6 bases at J, with 10 bases between the two ends. The CDR3 loop reads CASMEGSQPQHF. Written as DNA, the CDR3 is TGTGCCAGCATGGAAGGAAGTCAGCCCCAGCATTTT.

This clone was counted a single time. This chain connects TRBV15 to TRBJ1-5; D unclear. Trimming removed 1 base from V and 2 bases from J, with 15 bases in between. The CDR3 is made up of 17 amino acids. Germline loops: CDR1 LNHNV, CDR2 YYDKDF (reference sequence). The CDR3 reads CATSRAPGTERNQPQHF. In DNA form, the CDR3 reads TGTGCCACCAGCAGAGCTCCCGGAACTGAGCGCAATCAGCCCCAGCATTTT. Drawing the rest from reference TRBV15 and TRBJ1-5, the complete variable domain is DAMVIQNPRYQVTQFGKPVTLSCSQTLNHNVMYWYQQKSSQAPKLLFHYYDKDFNNEADTPDNFQSRRPNTSFCFLDIRSPGLGDTAMYLCATSRAPGTERNQPQHFGDGTRLSIL.

The J gene is TRBJ1-2, the V gene TRBV30; unclear D gene. Germline V gene lookup returns CDR1 GTSNPN and CDR2 SVGIG (reference sequence). Trimming removed 3 bases at V and 0 bases at J, with 8 bases between. The CDR3 is 13 residues long. The CDR3 coding sequence is TGTGCCTGGAGGAGTCCTGCTAACTATGGCTACACCTTC. Its protein is CAWRSPANYGYTF.

This clone has a single count. The chain recombines TRBV29-1 with TRBJ1-2; D gene ambiguous. The ends were cut back, 3 bases at V and 0 bases at J, with 5 bases in the middle. Germline V gives CDR1 SQVTM, CDR2 ANQGSEA. This CDR3 spans 12 amino acids. The CDR3 loop reads CSVEMANYGYTF. The DNA of the CDR3 is TGCAGCGTTGAGATGGCTAACTATGGCTACACCTTC.

The V gene is TRBV30, the J gene TRBJ1-2, with D hard to call. V gave up 4 bases and J gave up 6 bases, with 18 bases separating them. CDR3 size: 14 residues. From germline, CDR1 is GTSNPN and CDR2 SVGIG (reference sequence). DNA of the CDR3: TGTGCCTGGATTTTGAATAGGATACTTCATGGCTACACCTTC. The encoded protein is CAWILNRILHGYTF. Variable domain in full (rest from reference TRBV30 and TRBJ1-2): SQTIHQWPATLVQPVGSPLSLECTVEGTSNPNLYWYRQAAGRGLQLLFYSVGIGQISSEVPQNLSASRPQDRQFILSSKKLLLSDSGFYLCAWILNRILHGYTFGSGTRLTVV.

The chain is built from TRBV25-1 and TRBJ1-6; the match to TRBD1 covers 7 bases. CDR1 is MGHDK, CDR2 SYGVNS, per germline. The J segment lost 6 bases and the V segment lost 1 base, leaving 9 bases of the junction unmatched. This CDR3 has 17 residues. The CDR3 reads CASSEFSGQILNSPLHF. As DNA, the CDR3 is TGTGCCAGCAGTGAATTTTCGGGACAGATTCTTAATTCACCCCTCCACTTT.

The chain combines TRBV6-1 with TRBJ2-6; maybe TRBD2 (5 bases). Trimming cost V 2 bases and J 4 bases, with 21 bases left between them. The CDR3 contains 19 residues. Germline CDR1 and CDR2: MNHNS and SASEGT. CDR3 nucleotides: TGTGCCAGCAGTGAATCCACCCCCGGGAAAGGCGCGGGGGCCAACGTCCTGACTTTC. Translation gives CASSESTPGKGAGANVLTF.

The chain couples TRBV11-2 to TRBJ2-1; D is possibly TRBD2 (6 bases). Germline V lookup: CDR1 SGHAT, CDR2 FQNNGV. V lost 1 base to trimming and J lost 4 bases, with 20 bases between them. The CDR3 has 18 residues. CDR3 residues: CASSLAMGGAGVYNEQFF. The CDR3 DNA sequence: TGTGCCAGCAGCTTAGCAATGGGCGGGGCCGGCGTTTACAATGAGCAGTTCTTC. Full variable domain (outside the CDR3, taken from reference TRBV11-2 and TRBJ2-1): EAGVAQSPRYKIIEKRQSVAFWCNPISGHATLYWYQQILGQGPKLLIQFQNNGVVDDSQLPKDRFSAERLKGVDSTLKIQPAKLEDSAVYLCASSLAMGGAGVYNEQFFGPGTRLTVL.

Comments on this clone: The sample has other DNA sequences that encode this CDR3 too. This rearrangement joins TRBV30 to TRBJ1-6; TRBD1 aligns across 10 bases. Germline V gives CDR1 GTSNPN, CDR2 SVGIG (reference sequence). The CDR3 contains 13 residues. V lost 3 bases to trimming and J lost 8 bases; unmatched junction nucleotides: 1. CDR3 loop: CAWRDRGDSPLHF. The CDR3 DNA reads TGTGCCTGGAGGGACAGGGGGGATTCACCCCTCCACTTT.

The chain recombines TRBV7-3 with TRBJ1-1; 8 positions agree with TRBD1. The CDR3 spans 14 residues. Germline V gene data show CDR1 as SGHTA and CDR2 as FQGTGA. Trimming removed 5 bases from V and 5 bases from J; junction bases left unmatched: 7. The CDR3 DNA is TGTGCCAGCAGCCAAGACAGGGGTGTTACTGAAGCTTTCTTT. This codes for CASSQDRGVTEAFF.

This clone was seen only a few times. The chain combines TRBV6-6 with TRBJ1-5, with no clear D. This CDR3 has 13 residues. Germline V gene sequence: CDR1 MNHNY, CDR2 SVGAGI (reference sequence). The ends were cut back, 7 bases at V and 6 bases at J, with 13 bases in the middle. CDR3 DNA: TGTGCCAGCAACCTTGGAGTCGCTCAGCCCCAGCATTTT. Protein sequence: CASNLGVAQPQHF.

The V gene is TRBV19, the J gene TRBJ1-1; the match to TRBD1 covers 10 bases. V shed 10 bases and J 8 bases; nucleotides not matched to a gene: 19. This CDR3 has 16 residues. Germline-derived CDR1 and CDR2 are LNHDA and SQIVND (reference sequence). CDR3 bases: TGTGCCACCAACCTTAGGACAGGGGGTCCCCCAACCGAAGCTTTCTTT. Translated: CATNLRTGGPPTEAFF.

This clone was seen only a few times. This chain uses TRBV5-1 with TRBJ1-1; TRBD1 might be the D (6 bases). There are 14 residues in the CDR3. Trimming left V 1 base short and J 1 base short, with 8 bases between. The germline V gene has CDR1 SGHRS and CDR2 YFSETQ. CDR3 DNA sequence: TGCGCCAGCAGCTTGACGGACAGGAACACTGAAGCTTTCTTT. Translated, it gives CASSLTDRNTEAFF.

This chain uses TRBV27 with TRBJ2-7; TRBD2 matches 14 bases. Trimming removed 4 bases from V and 4 bases from J; junction bases left unmatched: 9. In germline, CDR1 is MNHEY, CDR2 SMNVEV (reference sequence). The CDR3 spans 17 residues. CDR3 protein: CASSSPRTSGGTYEQYF. The CDR3 bases are TGTGCCAGCAGTTCCCCCAGGACTAGCGGGGGGACTTACGAGCAGTACTTC.

The chain is built from TRBV14 and TRBJ1-1; TRBD1 is a possible D gene (5 bases). Germline V gene sequence: CDR1 SGHDN, CDR2 FVKESK. Trimming left V 4 bases short and J 1 base short, with 10 bases between. CDR3 length: 14 residues. In nucleotides, the CDR3 is TGTGCCAGCAGCCGTCAGGGTGGGAACACTGAAGCTTTCTTT. It encodes CASSRQGGNTEAFF.

This rearrangement joins TRBV11-2 to TRBJ2-1; D is possibly TRBD2 (5 bases). This CDR3 has 15 residues. Germline V gives CDR1 SGHAT, CDR2 FQNNGV. V was shortened by 5 bases and J by 0 bases, with 11 bases between the two germline ends. The CDR3 protein is CASSRSGLSYNEQFF. As DNA, the CDR3 is TGTGCCAGCAGCCGCAGCGGACTCTCCTACAATGAGCAGTTCTTC. Drawing the rest from reference TRBV11-2 and TRBJ2-1, the complete variable domain is EAGVAQSPRYKIIEKRQSVAFWCNPISGHATLYWYQQILGQGPKLLIQFQNNGVVDDSQLPKDRFSAERLKGVDSTLKIQPAKLEDSAVYLCASSRSGLSYNEQFFGPGTRLTVL.

This chain joins TRBV29-1 and TRBJ1-2; a weak D match, TRBD1 (6 bases). The CDR3 has 15 residues. The germline V gene encodes CDR1 SQVTM and CDR2 ANQGSEA. V dropped 4 bases and J dropped 6 bases, with 21 bases sitting between them. For the CDR3, the DNA is TGCAGCGTTGCCCCCCATGGGTGGGGGGCGGATGGCTACACCTTC. Its translation: CSVAPHGWGADGYTF.

This chain connects TRBV18 to TRBJ1-2; a weak D match, TRBD1 (5 bases). V was trimmed by 2 bases and J by 2 bases, leaving 12 bases between them. Germline values: CDR1 KGHSH, CDR2 LQKENI. This CDR3 region has 15 residues. DNA of the CDR3: TGTGCCAGCTCACCAAACACAGGACCCAACTATGGCTACACCTTC. This encodes CASSPNTGPNYGYTF.